This T cell receptor beta chain was sequenced in a study of shared clonotypes between healthy human individuals. Turning to the study itself: Per donor, CD8 memory used one plate, CD8 naive used two, CD4 memory used three and CD4 naive used three. Points from the study as a whole: Across a few donors, naive CD4 shared around 5.3%, naive CD8 more than 3%, memory CD4 about 2.4%, memory CD8 0.4% to 0.5%.

Libraries were prepared by immunoSEQ multiplex PCR; TCRdb keeps only in-frame clonotypes and omits some of them. The table shows under 2,000,000 clones, with roughly 94% occurring only once. Naive-designated CD8 cells lacked CD45RO, were positively enriched for CCR7, and omitted terminally differentiated effector memory CD45RA+ cells. CDR1 and CDR2 (germline): MNHNY, SVGAGI (reference sequence). The germline V and J ends were trimmed by 0 bases and 1 base, with 10 bases remaining between them. This CDR3 is 15 amino acids long. Comments on this clone: Its antigen is not known.

The chain is built from TRBV6-6 and TRBJ2-7; D uncertain. The sequencing sample was made of naive CD8+ T cells sorted from blood. The clonotype originates from a man younger than 30 in good health. This CDR3 is CASSYSSPESYEQYF. Here the CDR3 DNA reads TGTGCCAGCAGTTACTCGAGCCCCGAATCCTACGAGCAGTACTTC.